What follows describes a single T cell receptor beta chain. Other DNA sequences in the same sample also yield this CDR3. Some clones are missing from TCRdb's copy, which holds only in-frame ones; the method was immunoSEQ multiplex PCR. The data hold about 1.1 million clones, with approximately 80% observed a single time. The data were obtained in a study of shared clonotypes between healthy human individuals. Germline V gene sequence: CDR1 SGHTA, CDR2 FQGNSA. There are 13 residues in the CDR3. Between the trimmed V and J ends, which lost 5 bases and 4 bases, there was a span of 11 bases. Sequencing was carried out using memory CD4+ T cells from PBMCs. Subset specified: CD45RA-negative fraction. This sequence originates from a young man in good health. Some clones in this sample may be carry-over from other donors' samples. The rearrangement links TRBV7-2 to TRBJ1-2; a possible D gene is TRBD1 (6 bases). CDR3 in DNA: TGTGCCAGCAGCGCAGGGGTTAGCTATGGCTACACCTTC. This encodes CASSAGVSYGYTF.